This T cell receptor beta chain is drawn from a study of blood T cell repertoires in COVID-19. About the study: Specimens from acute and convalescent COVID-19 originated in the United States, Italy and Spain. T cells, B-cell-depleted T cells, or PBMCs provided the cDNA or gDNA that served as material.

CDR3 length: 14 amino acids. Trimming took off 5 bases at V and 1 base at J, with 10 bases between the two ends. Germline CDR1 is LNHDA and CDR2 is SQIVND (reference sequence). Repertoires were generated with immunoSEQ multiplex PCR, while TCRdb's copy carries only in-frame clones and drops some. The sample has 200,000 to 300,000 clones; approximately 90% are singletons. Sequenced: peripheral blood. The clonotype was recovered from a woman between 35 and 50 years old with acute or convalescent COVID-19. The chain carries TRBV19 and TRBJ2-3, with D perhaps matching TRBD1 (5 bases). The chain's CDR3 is CASSSREGTDTQYF. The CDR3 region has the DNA TGTGCCAGTAGTTCCAGGGAAGGCACAGATACGCAGTATTTT.